A single sample gave rise to the 25 T cell receptor beta chains below, sequenced in a study of radiotherapy plus CTLA-4 blockade in lung cancer. The assay was immunoSEQ multiplex PCR, and TCRdb's table has in-frame clones only and misses some. The sample includes approximately 77,000 clones, 84% of them seen just once. This sample comprised peripheral blood, obtained from a patient treated with radiotherapy plus ipilimumab. The origin of the receptors is a human donor with non-small cell lung cancer who had stable disease on radiotherapy plus ipilimumab.

The chain has TRBV19 and TRBJ2-5, with unresolved D. CDR3 length: 13 residues. Per the germline V gene, CDR1 is LNHDA and CDR2 is SQIVND (reference sequence). V was clipped by 4 bases and J by 2 bases, with 8 bases between them. CDR3 amino acids: CASSTVTQETQYF. The DNA for the CDR3 is TGTGCCAGTAGTACCGTGACTCAAGAGACCCAGTACTTC.

The chain links TRBV19 to TRBJ2-2; D is unresolved. Trimming shortened V by 8 bases and J by 0 bases, and 7 bases separated the two germline ends. In germline, CDR1 is LNHDA, CDR2 SQIVND (reference sequence). CDR3 size: 13 residues. CDR3 bases: TGTGCCAGTTTGGGCCCGAACACCGGGGAGCTGTTTTTT. This gives the protein CASLGPNTGELFF.

The chain combines TRBV29-1 with TRBJ1-1; 10 positions match TRBD1. This CDR3 has 13 residues. Germline V CDR1 and CDR2: SQVTM, ANQGSEA. The trim removed 7 bases at V and 5 bases at J, leaving 7 bases unmatched. In DNA, the CDR3 is TGCAGCGGTCGGACAGGGGGTTGGACTGAAGCTTTCTTT. This codes for CSGRTGGWTEAFF.

The chain carries TRBV7-3 and TRBJ1-1; no clear D. The CDR3 runs to 13 residues. CDR1 SGHTA and CDR2 FQGTGA come from the germline V gene. The V and J ends lost 3 bases and 4 bases respectively, with 9 bases between them. DNA of the CDR3: TGTGCCAGCAGCTTGGGGAGGATCACTGAAGCTTTCTTT. Translation gives CASSLGRITEAFF.

This clone was observed a single time. The chain links TRBV27 to TRBJ2-7; no reliable D call. Trimming cost V 6 bases and J 11 bases, with 20 bases left between them. This CDR3 has 13 amino acids. Per germline, CDR1 MNHEY and CDR2 SMNVEV (reference sequence). CDR3 coding DNA: TGTGCCAGCAGCCGTGCCGGGCCGGATTATAAGTACTTC. Protein product: CASSRAGPDYKYF.

The CDR3 DNA sequence: TGCGCCAGCAGTGAGAGGGGGAACACCGGGGAGCTGTTTTTT. This gives the protein CASSERGNTGELFF. The chain combines TRBV10-2 with TRBJ2-2; TRBD1 might be the D (5 bases). The V and J ends lost 2 bases and 1 base respectively, with 5 bases between them. CDR1 and CDR2 from the germline V gene are WSHSY and SAAADI. This CDR3 has 14 amino acids.

This chain connects TRBV28 to TRBJ1-1; TRBD1 aligns across 7 bases. The J segment lost 4 bases and the V segment lost 6 bases, leaving 8 bases of the junction unmatched. Germline CDR1 is MDHEN and CDR2 is SYDVKM. CDR3 size: 14 residues. This CDR3 reads CASRARGFGTEAFF. The CDR3 DNA reads as TGTGCCAGCAGAGCCAGGGGGTTTGGCACTGAAGCTTTCTTT.

The rearrangement uses TRBV25-1 and TRBJ2-2; 7 nucleotides agree with TRBD1. V lost 7 bases and J lost 4; bases outside the gene matches: 12. This CDR3 has 16 residues. Germline V gene lookup returns CDR1 MGHDK and CDR2 SYGVNS. Written as DNA, the CDR3 is TGTGCCAGCACCGCTCACAGGGGACGGATCACCGGGGAGCTGTTTTTT. This sequence encodes CASTAHRGRITGELFF.

The chain recombines TRBV7-3 with TRBJ2-2, with D possibly TRBD2 on 6 matching bases. CDR1 is SGHTA and CDR2 is FQGTGA in the germline V gene. The V end was cut by 5 bases, the J end by 8 bases, with 18 bases between. This CDR3 is built from 15 residues. The CDR3 here is CASSAPGVSPGELFF. The DNA for the CDR3 is TGTGCCAGCAGCGCTCCGGGGGTGTCCCCGGGGGAGCTGTTTTTT.

A remark on this clone: The sample has other DNA sequences that encode this CDR3 too. The V gene is TRBV7-9, the J gene TRBJ1-6; D is uncertain. CDR3 size: 15 residues. Per germline, CDR1 SEHNR and CDR2 FQNEAQ (reference sequence). The V and J ends lost 4 bases and 7 bases respectively, with 14 bases between them. CDR3 protein: CASSSTTGRNSPLHF. Written as DNA, the CDR3 is TGTGCCAGCAGCTCTACGACCGGGAGGAATTCACCCCTCCACTTT.

This chain links TRBV4-2 with TRBJ2-1, with TRBD2 as a possible D gene (5 bases). Germline V gene lookup returns CDR1 LGHNA and CDR2 YNFKEQ. Trimming took 0 bases from V and 4 from J, leaving 16 bases between them. The CDR3 length is 17 residues. Here the CDR3 DNA reads TGTGCCAGCAGCCAAGACACCCTGCGGGCTCGGTACAATGAGCAGTTCTTC. This sequence encodes CASSQDTLRARYNEQFF.

The chain is built from TRBV9 and TRBJ2-7; D tentatively fits TRBD1 or TRBD2 (6 bases each). Germline CDR1 is SGDLS and CDR2 is YYNGEE. This CDR3 comprises 15 residues. V lost 2 bases and J lost 0, with 12 bases in between. CDR3 amino acids: CASSVGGLTSYEQYF. CDR3 nucleotides: TGTGCCAGCAGCGTCGGGGGCCTAACCTCCTACGAGCAGTACTTC. Complete variable domain (other parts from reference TRBV9 and TRBJ2-7): DSGVTQTPKHLITATGQRVTLRCSPRSGDLSVYWYQQSLDQGLQFLIQYYNGEERAKGNILERFSAQQFPDLHSELNLSSLELGDSALYFCASSVGGLTSYEQYFGPGTRLTVT.

This chain joins TRBV5-1 and TRBJ2-2; D is possibly TRBD1 or TRBD2 (6 bases each). Germline V gene sequence: CDR1 SGHRS, CDR2 YFSETQ. This CDR3 is built from 17 residues. V was shortened by 1 base and J by 4 bases, with 17 bases between the two germline ends. The CDR3 DNA is TGCGCCAGCAGCTTGACGATAACGGGGGCCGGCACCGGGGAGCTGTTTTTT. It encodes CASSLTITGAGTGELFF.

This clone appeared a few times. This chain links TRBV28 with TRBJ2-2, with 7 bases lining up with TRBD2. CDR3 size: 11 residues. Germline values: CDR1 MDHEN, CDR2 SYDVKM. Trimming took 8 bases from V and 6 from J; bases not matched to a gene: 0. The CDR3 coding sequence is TGTGCCAGCGGGGGGGCCGGGGAGCTGTTTTTT. Protein sequence: CASGGAGELFF.

The rearrangement links TRBV11-2 to TRBJ2-6, with unresolved D. The CDR3 is 14 residues long. Trimming shortened V by 3 bases and J by 1 base, and 4 bases separated the two germline ends. Looked up from germline, CDR1 is SGHAT and CDR2 is FQNNGV. CDR3 protein: CASSFSSGANVLTF. The CDR3 region has the DNA TGTGCCAGCAGCTTCTCTTCTGGGGCCAACGTCCTGACTTTC. Full variable domain (rest looked up from reference TRBV11-2 and TRBJ2-6): EAGVAQSPRYKIIEKRQSVAFWCNPISGHATLYWYQQILGQGPKLLIQFQNNGVVDDSQLPKDRFSAERLKGVDSTLKIQPAKLEDSAVYLCASSFSSGANVLTFGAGSRLTVL.

The gene calls are TRBV2 and TRBJ2-2, with 9 bases identical to TRBD2. The CDR3 is made up of 17 amino acids. CDR1 and CDR2 (germline): SNHLY, FYNNEI. V trimming: 5 bases; J trimming: 1 base; junction bases outside the gene matches: 8. This CDR3 reads CASSRPGRGGNTGELFF. CDR3 DNA sequence: TGTGCCAGCAGTCGCCCTGGGCGGGGGGGGAACACCGGGGAGCTGTTTTTT.

The V and J genes are TRBV7-8 and TRBJ2-1, with TRBD2 matching over 8 bases. The ends lost 7 bases at V and 0 bases at J; junction bases unmatched: 17. The germline V gene encodes CDR1 SGHVS and CDR2 FQNEAQ. The CDR3 is 19 amino acids. CDR3 region: CASTYPRFRRGGSYNEQFF. CDR3 DNA: TGTGCCAGCACTTATCCCCGTTTTCGACGGGGGGGCTCCTACAATGAGCAGTTCTTC.

The chain links TRBV5-4 to TRBJ2-7; 13 bases align to TRBD2. This CDR3 contains 15 residues. Germline V gives CDR1 SGHNT, CDR2 YYREEE (reference sequence). The ends lost 5 bases at V and 1 base at J; junction bases unmatched: 3. The CDR3 region has the DNA TGTGCCAGCAGTACTAGCGGGGGGGTTTCCTACGAGCAGTACTTC. Encoded protein: CASSTSGGVSYEQYF.

The chain is built from TRBV5-1 and TRBJ2-7, with 7 bases that match TRBD1. V was clipped by 4 bases and J by 0 bases; unmatched bases: 4. The CDR3 spans 14 residues. CDR1 and CDR2 (germline): SGHRS, YFSETQ. The CDR3 region is CASSVAGGSYEQYF. CDR3 bases: TGCGCCAGCAGCGTGGCAGGGGGCTCCTACGAGCAGTACTTC.

The chain recombines TRBV7-2 with TRBJ1-5, with D possibly matching TRBD1 (6 bases). CDR1 SGHTA and CDR2 FQGNSA come from the germline V gene. This CDR3 is 15 amino acids long. V was cut by 3 bases and J by 6 bases, with 15 bases left in between. As DNA, the CDR3 is TGTGCCAGCAGCTTTCGGGCAGGGGAAGGTCAGCCCCAGCATTTT. This translates into CASSFRAGEGQPQHF. Combining the CDR3 with reference TRBV7-2 and TRBJ1-5 gives the whole variable domain GAGVSQSPSNKVTEKGKDVELRCDPISGHTALYWYRQSLGQGLEFLIYFQGNSAPDKSGLPSDRFSAERTGGSVSTLTIQRTQQEDSAVYLCASSFRAGEGQPQHFGDGTRLSIL.

This sequence joins TRBV5-1 and TRBJ1-3; D may be TRBD1 (5 bases). The V and J ends lost 4 bases and 4 bases respectively, with 18 bases between them. CDR3 length: 16 residues. The germline gives CDR1 SGHRS, CDR2 YFSETQ. CDR3 in DNA: TGCGCCAGCAGCCTGGACGGGGGATATCCCGGAAACACCATATATTTT. As protein: CASSLDGGYPGNTIYF.

This rearrangement joins TRBV10-3 to TRBJ2-4; TRBD1 matches at 8 bases. Germline V gene lookup returns CDR1 ENHRY and CDR2 SYGVKD. CDR3 length: 20 amino acids. J lost 0 bases, V lost 3 bases, and 16 bases had no gene match. For the CDR3, the DNA is TGTGCCATCAGTGAATTCCTGACAGGGGTGCGTCAGCTAGCCAAAAACATTCAGTACTTC. Amino acid sequence: CAISEFLTGVRQLAKNIQYF.

The V and J genes are TRBV7-8 and TRBJ1-3, with D uncertain. Trimming removed 5 bases from V and 3 bases from J, with 14 bases in between. This CDR3 region has 15 residues. Germline CDR1 and CDR2: SGHVS and FQNEAQ. CDR3 DNA: TGTGCCAGCAGCCCCTGGGAGGGCTTTGGAAACACCATATATTTT. Its protein is CASSPWEGFGNTIYF.

In this sample, this clone turned up once. This sequence joins TRBV7-6 and TRBJ1-5, with 7 bases identical to TRBD1. J gave up 6 bases and V 5 bases, and 7 bases lay outside the gene matches. This CDR3 has 14 residues. The germline CDR1 and CDR2 sequences are SGHVS and FNYEAQ. In DNA form, the CDR3 reads TGTGCCAGCAGCCTTGACAGGGTGGGTCAGCCCCAGCATTTT. Encoded protein: CASSLDRVGQPQHF.

V and J are TRBV28 and TRBJ2-2, with unresolved D. V shed 6 bases and J shed 5 bases, with 10 bases lying between them. Germline values: CDR1 MDHEN, CDR2 SYDVKM. This CDR3 has 13 amino acids. CDR3 region: CASRYGFTGELFF. As DNA, the CDR3 is TGTGCCAGCAGATACGGTTTTACCGGGGAGCTGTTTTTT.